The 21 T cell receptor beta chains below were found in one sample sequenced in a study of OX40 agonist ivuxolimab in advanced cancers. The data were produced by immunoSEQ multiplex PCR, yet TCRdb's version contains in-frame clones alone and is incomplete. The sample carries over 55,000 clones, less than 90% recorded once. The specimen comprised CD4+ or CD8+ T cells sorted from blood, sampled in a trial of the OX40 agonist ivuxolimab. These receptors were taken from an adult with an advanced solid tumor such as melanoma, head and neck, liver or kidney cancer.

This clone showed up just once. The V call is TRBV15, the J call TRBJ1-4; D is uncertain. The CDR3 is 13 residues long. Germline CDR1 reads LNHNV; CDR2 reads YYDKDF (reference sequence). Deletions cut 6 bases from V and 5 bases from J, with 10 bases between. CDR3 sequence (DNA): TGTGCCACCAGTCAACAGAAGAATGAAAAACTGTTTTTT. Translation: CATSQQKNEKLFF.

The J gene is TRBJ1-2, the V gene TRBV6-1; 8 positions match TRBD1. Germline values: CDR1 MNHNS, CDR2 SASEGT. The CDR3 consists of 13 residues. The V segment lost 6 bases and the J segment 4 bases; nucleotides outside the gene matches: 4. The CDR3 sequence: CASRPQGGYGYTF. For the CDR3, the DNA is TGTGCCAGCAGGCCACAGGGGGGCTATGGCTACACCTTC.

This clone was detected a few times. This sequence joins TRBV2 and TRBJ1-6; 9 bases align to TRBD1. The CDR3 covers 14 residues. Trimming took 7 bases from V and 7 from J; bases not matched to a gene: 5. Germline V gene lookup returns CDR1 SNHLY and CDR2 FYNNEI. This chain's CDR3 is CASTQDRGNSPLHF. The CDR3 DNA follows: TGTGCCAGCACCCAGGACAGGGGAAATTCACCCCTCCACTTT.

The CDR3 region has the DNA TGTGCCAGCCGACAGGTCACCACCGGGGAGCTGTTTTTT. Translating it yields CASRQVTTGELFF. This chain links TRBV7-2 with TRBJ2-2; D is perhaps TRBD1 (6 bases). V was pared by 8 bases and J by 4 bases, with 11 bases between. The CDR3 spans 13 residues. Germline-derived CDR1 and CDR2 are SGHTA and FQGNSA. The full variable domain, completed using reference TRBV7-2 and TRBJ2-2, is GAGVSQSPSNKVTEKGKDVELRCDPISGHTALYWYRQSLGQGLEFLIYFQGNSAPDKSGLPSDRFSAERTGGSVSTLTIQRTQQEDSAVYLCASRQVTTGELFFGEGSRLTVL.

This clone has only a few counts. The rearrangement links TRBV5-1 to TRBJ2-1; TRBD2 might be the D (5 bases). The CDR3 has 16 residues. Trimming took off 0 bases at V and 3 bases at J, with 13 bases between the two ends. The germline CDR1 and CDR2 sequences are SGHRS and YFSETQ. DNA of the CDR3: TGCGCCAGCAGCTTGGGTAGGACTCATTACTACAATGAGCAGTTCTTC. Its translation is CASSLGRTHYYNEQFF.

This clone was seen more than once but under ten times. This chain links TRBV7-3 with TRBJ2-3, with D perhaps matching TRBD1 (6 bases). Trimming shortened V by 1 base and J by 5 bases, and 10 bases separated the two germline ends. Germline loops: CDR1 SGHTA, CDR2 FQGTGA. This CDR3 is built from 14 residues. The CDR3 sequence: CASSLRQDGDTQYF. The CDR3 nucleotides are TGTGCCAGCAGCTTAAGACAGGACGGAGATACGCAGTATTTT. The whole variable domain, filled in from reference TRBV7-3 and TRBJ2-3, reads GAGVSQTPSNKVTEKGKYVELRCDPISGHTALYWYRQSLGQGPEFLIYFQGTGAADDSGLPNDRFFAVRPEGSVSTLKIQRTERGDSAVYLCASSLRQDGDTQYFGPGTRLTVL.

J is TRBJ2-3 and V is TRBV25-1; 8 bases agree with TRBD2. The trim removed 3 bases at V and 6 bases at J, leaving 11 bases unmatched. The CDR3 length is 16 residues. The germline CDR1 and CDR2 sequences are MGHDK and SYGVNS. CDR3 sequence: CASSDKGSGVTDTQYF. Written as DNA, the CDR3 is TGTGCCAGCAGTGATAAAGGTAGCGGGGTTACGGATACGCAGTATTTT.

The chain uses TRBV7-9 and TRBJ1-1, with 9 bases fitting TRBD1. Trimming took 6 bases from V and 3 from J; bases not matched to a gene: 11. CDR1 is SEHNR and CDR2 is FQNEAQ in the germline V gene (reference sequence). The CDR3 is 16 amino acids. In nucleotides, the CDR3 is TGTGCCAGCAGGAAAACAGGGGGCGTATCGGACACTGAAGCTTTCTTT. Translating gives CASRKTGGVSDTEAFF.

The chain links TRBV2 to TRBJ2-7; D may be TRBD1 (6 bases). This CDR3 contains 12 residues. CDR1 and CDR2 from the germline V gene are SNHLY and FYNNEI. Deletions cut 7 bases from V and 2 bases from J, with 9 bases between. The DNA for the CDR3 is TGTGCCAGCACCCGACAGGCCTACGAGCAGTACTTC. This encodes CASTRQAYEQYF.

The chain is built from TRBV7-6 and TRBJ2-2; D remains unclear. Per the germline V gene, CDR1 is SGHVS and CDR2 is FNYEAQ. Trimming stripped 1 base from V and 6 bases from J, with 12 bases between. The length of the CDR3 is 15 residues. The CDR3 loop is CASSLDYRSAGELFF. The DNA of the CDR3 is TGTGCCAGCAGCTTAGATTACAGATCGGCCGGGGAGCTGTTTTTT. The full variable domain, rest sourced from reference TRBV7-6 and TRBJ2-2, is GAGVSQSPRYKVTKRGQDVALRCDPISGHVSLYWYRQALGQGPEFLTYFNYEAQQDKSGLPNDRFSAERPEGSISTLTIQRTEQRDSAMYRCASSLDYRSAGELFFGEGSRLTVL.

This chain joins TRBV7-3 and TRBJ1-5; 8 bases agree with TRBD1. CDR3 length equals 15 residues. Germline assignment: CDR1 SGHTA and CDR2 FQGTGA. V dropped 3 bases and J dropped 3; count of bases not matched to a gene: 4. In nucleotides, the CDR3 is TGTGCCAGCAGCTTCCAGACAGGGGCCAATCAGCCCCAGCATTTT. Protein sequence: CASSFQTGANQPQHF.

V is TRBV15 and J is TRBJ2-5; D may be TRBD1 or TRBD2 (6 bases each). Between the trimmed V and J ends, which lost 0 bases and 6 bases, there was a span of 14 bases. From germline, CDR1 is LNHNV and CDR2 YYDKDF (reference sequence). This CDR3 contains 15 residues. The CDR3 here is CATSRDRGAQKTQYF. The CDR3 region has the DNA TGTGCCACCAGCAGAGATAGGGGGGCGCAGAAGACCCAGTACTTC.

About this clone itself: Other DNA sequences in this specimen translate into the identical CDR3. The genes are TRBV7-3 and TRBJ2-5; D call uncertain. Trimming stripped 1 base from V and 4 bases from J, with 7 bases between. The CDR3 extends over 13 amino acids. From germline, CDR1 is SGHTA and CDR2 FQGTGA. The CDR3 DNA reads TGTGCCAGCAGCTTAAGCAGAGGAGAGACCCAGTACTTC. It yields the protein CASSLSRGETQYF. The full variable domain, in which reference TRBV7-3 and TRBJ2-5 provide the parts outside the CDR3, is GAGVSQTPSNKVTEKGKYVELRCDPISGHTALYWYRQSLGQGPEFLIYFQGTGAADDSGLPNDRFFAVRPEGSVSTLKIQRTERGDSAVYLCASSLSRGETQYFGPGTRLLVL.

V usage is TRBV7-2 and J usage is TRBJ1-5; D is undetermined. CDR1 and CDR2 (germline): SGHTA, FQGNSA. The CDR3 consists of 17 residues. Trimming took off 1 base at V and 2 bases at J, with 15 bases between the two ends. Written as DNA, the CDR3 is TGTGCCAGCAGCTTAGATGGTAGCAGATATGGCAATCAGCCCCAGCATTTT. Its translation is CASSLDGSRYGNQPQHF.

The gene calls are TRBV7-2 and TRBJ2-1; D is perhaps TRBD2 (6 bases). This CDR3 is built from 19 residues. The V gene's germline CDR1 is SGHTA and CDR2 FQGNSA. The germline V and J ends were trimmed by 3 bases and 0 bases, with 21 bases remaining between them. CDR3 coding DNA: TGTGCCAGCAGCTTTGCCCCCTCATCGGGAGCAGGCTCCTACAATGAGCAGTTCTTC. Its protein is CASSFAPSSGAGSYNEQFF. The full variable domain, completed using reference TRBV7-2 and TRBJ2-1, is GAGVSQSPSNKVTEKGKDVELRCDPISGHTALYWYRQSLGQGLEFLIYFQGNSAPDKSGLPSDRFSAERTGGSVSTLTIQRTQQEDSAVYLCASSFAPSSGAGSYNEQFFGPGTRLTVL.

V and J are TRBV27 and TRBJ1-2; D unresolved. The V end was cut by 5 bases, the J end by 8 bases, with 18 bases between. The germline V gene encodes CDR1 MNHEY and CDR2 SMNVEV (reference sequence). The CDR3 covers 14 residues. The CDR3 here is CASSPPGMMMGYTF. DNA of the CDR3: TGTGCCAGCAGTCCCCCGGGAATGATGATGGGCTACACCTTC.

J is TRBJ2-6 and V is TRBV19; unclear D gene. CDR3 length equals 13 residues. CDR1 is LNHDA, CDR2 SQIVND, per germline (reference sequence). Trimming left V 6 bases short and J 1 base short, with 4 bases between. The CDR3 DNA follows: TGTGCCAGTAGATCTTCTGGGGCCAACGTCCTGACTTTC. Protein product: CASRSSGANVLTF.

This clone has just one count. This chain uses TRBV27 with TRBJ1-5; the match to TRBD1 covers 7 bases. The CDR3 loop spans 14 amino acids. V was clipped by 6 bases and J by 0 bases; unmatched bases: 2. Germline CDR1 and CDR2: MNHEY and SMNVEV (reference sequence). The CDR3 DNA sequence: TGTGCCAGCAGCGGGACAGCTAGCAATCAGCCCCAGCATTTT. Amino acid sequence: CASSGTASNQPQHF.

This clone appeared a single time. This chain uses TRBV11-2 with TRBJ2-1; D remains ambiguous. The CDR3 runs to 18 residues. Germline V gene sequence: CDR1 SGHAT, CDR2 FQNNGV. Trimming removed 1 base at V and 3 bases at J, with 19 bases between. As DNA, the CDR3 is TGTGCCAGCAGCTTAGTGGTTAGCCCGAGGTTGAGCTACAATGAGCAGTTCTTC. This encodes CASSLVVSPRLSYNEQFF. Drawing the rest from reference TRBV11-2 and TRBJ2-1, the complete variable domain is EAGVAQSPRYKIIEKRQSVAFWCNPISGHATLYWYQQILGQGPKLLIQFQNNGVVDDSQLPKDRFSAERLKGVDSTLKIQPAKLEDSAVYLCASSLVVSPRLSYNEQFFGPGTRLTVL.

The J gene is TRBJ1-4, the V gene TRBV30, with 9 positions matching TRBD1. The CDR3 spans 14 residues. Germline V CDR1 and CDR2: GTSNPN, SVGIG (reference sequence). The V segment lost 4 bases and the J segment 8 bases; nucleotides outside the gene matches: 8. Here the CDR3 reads CAWNRGLSREKLFF. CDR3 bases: TGTGCCTGGAACAGGGGGCTGAGTCGGGAAAAACTGTTTTTT.

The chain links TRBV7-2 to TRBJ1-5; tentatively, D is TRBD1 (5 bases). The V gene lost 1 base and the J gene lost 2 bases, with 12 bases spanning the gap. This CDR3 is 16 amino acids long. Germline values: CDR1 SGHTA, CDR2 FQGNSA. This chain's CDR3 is CASSLDRPGGNQPQHF. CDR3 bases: TGTGCCAGCAGCTTAGATCGCCCGGGGGGCAATCAGCCCCAGCATTTT.